Many counts were recorded for the clone carrying this T cell receptor (beta chain). Its target is unknown. Sample time point: newly diagnosed GD, antithyroid drugs for less than 3 months. PBMCs were the source of the RNA used for TCR sequencing. These data originate in a study of regulatory T cells in long-lasting Graves disease. On the study more broadly: For a period under 3 months, newly diagnosed Graves' patients had taken antithyroid drugs. Broader study findings: Persistent disease samples used TRBV28, TRBJ1-2 and TRBJ2-5 preferentially. Less diverse TCR repertoires were seen in persistent Graves' patients than in newly diagnosed ones.

The germline V gene has CDR1 SNHLY and CDR2 FYNNEI. The CDR3 sequence is 15 residues long. V was trimmed by 4 bases and J by 2 bases, leaving 11 bases between them. The authors built TCR beta libraries using iRepertoire HTBI primers and Arm-PCR of CDR3 regions. TCRdb re-called the multiplex PCR reads through MiXCR, storing one row per CDR3 protein. This sample yields approximately 350,000 distinct CDR3 sequences, of which approximately 15% are seen a single time; roughly 30% belongs to the top ten. This sample was shared with a second study, whose subject was T cells in Graves' hyperthyroidism and ophthalmopathy.

The chain employs TRBV2 and TRBJ2-2, with a possible D match to TRBD2 (7 bases). The sequence was obtained from a man aged 40-49 years with Graves disease. The sample in question was peripheral blood mononuclear cells (PBMCs), obtained at new diagnosis, from a patient treated with antithyroid drugs. CDR3 residues: CASSGGGANTGELFF. CDR3 coding DNA: TGTGCCAGCAGTGGTGGGGGGGCCAACACCGGGGAGCTGTTTTTT. Filled out from reference TRBV2 and TRBJ2-2, the complete variable domain reads EPEVTQTPSHQVTQMGQEVILRCVPISNHLYFYWYRQILGQKVEFLVSFYNNEISEKSEIFDDQFSVERPDGSNFTLKIRSTKLEDSAMYFCASSGGGANTGELFFGEGSRLTVL.